This TCR beta chain derives from a study of T-cell memory formation after mild COVID-19. Study results and limitations: A second wave of clones peaked on day 37, and their SARS-CoV-2 specificity went unconfirmed.

This clonotype is a singleton in its sample. Its target is unknown. TCRdb processed the 5' RACE reads anew with MiXCR; each CDR3 protein has one entry. The sample yields hundreds of thousands of distinct CDR3 sequences, roughly 20% seen once. V gave up 4 bases and J gave up 7 bases, with 16 bases separating them. CDR3 length: 15 residues. Germline V gives CDR1 SGHVS, CDR2 FQNEAQ. The V gene is TRBV7-8, the J gene TRBJ1-4, with D perhaps matching TRBD1 (5 bases). The sequenced sample was PBMCs or a T cell subset sorted from them (not recorded which). The source of this sequence is an adult woman who had mild COVID-19 (a few samples of this study predate the infection). Cell type and time point are not known. As DNA, the CDR3 is TGTGCCAGCAGCTCAAAGCAGGGAAGGGGTGAAAAACTGTTTTTT. Encoded protein: CASSSKQGRGEKLFF.